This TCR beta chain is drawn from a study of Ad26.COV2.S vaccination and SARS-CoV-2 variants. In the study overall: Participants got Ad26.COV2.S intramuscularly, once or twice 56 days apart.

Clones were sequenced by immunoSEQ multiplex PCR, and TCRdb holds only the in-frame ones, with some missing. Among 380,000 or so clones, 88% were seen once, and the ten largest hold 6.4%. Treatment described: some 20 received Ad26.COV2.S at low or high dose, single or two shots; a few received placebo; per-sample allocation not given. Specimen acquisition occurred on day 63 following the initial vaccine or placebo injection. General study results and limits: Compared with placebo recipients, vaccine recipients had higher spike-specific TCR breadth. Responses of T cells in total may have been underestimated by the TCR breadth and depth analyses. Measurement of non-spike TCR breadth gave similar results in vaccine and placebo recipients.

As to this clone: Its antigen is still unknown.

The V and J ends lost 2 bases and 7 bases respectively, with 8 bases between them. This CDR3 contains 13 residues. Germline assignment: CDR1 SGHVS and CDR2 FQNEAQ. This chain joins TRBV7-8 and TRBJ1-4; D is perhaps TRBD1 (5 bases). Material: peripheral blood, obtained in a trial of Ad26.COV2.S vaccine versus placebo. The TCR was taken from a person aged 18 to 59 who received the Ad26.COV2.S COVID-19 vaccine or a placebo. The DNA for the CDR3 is TGTGCCAGCAGCTTACCAGGGATTGAAAAACTGTTTTTT. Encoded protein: CASSLPGIEKLFF.